This T cell receptor beta chain comes out of a study of blood T cells in healthy people across ages (dated by TCRdb to 2015 to 2017). For context, the study as a whole: In model experiments, template switching captured about one uniquely barcoded TCR beta cDNA molecule for every two T cells. To track age-related changes in TCR beta repertoire diversity, the study relied on deep sequencing normalized with unique cDNA molecular identifiers. Donors were grouped into four age groups: young (average approximately 16 years), middle-aged (over 35), aged (around 60) and long-lived (around 82). To avoid experimental bias, donors of different ages were spread randomly across the sequencing lanes. For two donors (one aged 18 to 30 and one aged 80 or older), the study analyzed two additional independent replicas of 1 million unique cDNA reads from the same blood draw.

The donors were under 40 Caucasian individuals from Russia, aged roughly 6 to 90 years, who were systemically healthy. Each donor gave roughly 11 milliliters of peripheral blood, drawn into EDTA-treated Vacutainer tubes. Ficoll-Paque density-gradient centrifugation was used to isolate PBMCs, with at least 7 million obtained per sample. Total RNA, at least 6 micrograms per sample, was extracted from PBMCs with Trizol reagent. For every donor, an aliquot of PBMCs went through flow cytometry to measure the percentages of naive CD45RAhigh/CD27high T cells. Many counts were recorded for this clonotype. Its antigen remains unidentified. Qualities for individual bases were not recorded, and no much larger clone is one base off. The library relied on 5' RACE. Sequencer: Illumina HiSeq 2500. The second PCR ran for about 7 to 11 cycles and used a J-beta primer mix along with a sample-barcoded 5' primer. Each TCR beta cDNA molecule received a unique molecular identifier from a template-switch 5' adaptor carrying 12 random nucleotides. Each sample yielded at least 3 million CDR3-containing paired-end reads. The Mint cDNA synthesis kit, primed by a TRBC-specific oligonucleotide, was used to synthesize first-strand cDNA from all RNA. Following uracil-DNA glycosylase treatment, all cDNA underwent a first 18-cycle PCR with the universal primers M1SS and BC2_uni_R. In the authors' own workflow: For normalization, 1 million high-quality reads were randomly selected from each sample, with every read carrying a distinct molecular identifier. Reads sharing molecular identifiers were discarded rather than binned into consensus sequences. CDR3 identification, clonotype clustering and error correction used MiTCR with a Q25 quality threshold and the strictest error-elimination algorithm. A nonparametric unseen species model using Euler transformation provided a lower-bound estimate of total TCR beta diversity. The public reads were reprocessed in TCRdb via fastp at Q25 and MiXCR, keeping in-frame beta chains. Each CDR3 protein appears once, grouped with its most common genes and DNA. TCRdb assigned the V and J calls; the authors' analysis was not used. This sample holds some 710,000 distinct CDR3 sequences; around a fifth were observed only once. The ten top clones hold 22% of the sample.

What the authors observed across the whole study: Because donor CMV infection status was unknown, age-related changes in expanded clonotypes were potentially confounded. Estimates of total diversity based on one million sequenced T cells were considered lower bounds and underestimates. Observed TCR beta diversity per million T cells fell roughly linearly with age, and a significant reduction was already apparent by age about 36. The percentage of naive T cells measured by flow cytometry correlated strongly with observed TCR beta diversity. Bulk unsorted PBMC profiling prevented conclusive comparison of naive and antigen-experienced compartments. The long-lived group showed more naive CD4+ T cells, fewer expanded clones and increased TCR diversity than the aged group, suggesting age selection.

The sample comprised blood. The sequence was obtained from a man aged 65-85 years in good health.

CDR3 reads: CASSLGVSSGNEQFF. The nucleotides are TGCGCCAGCAGCTTGGGGGTTTCTTCCGGCAATGAGCAGTTCTTC. The chain was built from TRBV5-1 and TRBJ2-1; too little of a D gene remains to name it. As encoded in the germline V gene, CDR1 is SGHRS while CDR2 is YFSETQ. A distance of 13 bases separates the germline ends of V and J, which lose 0 bases and 6 bases respectively. The CDR3 runs 15 residues from the cysteine to the phenylalanine. Only CDR3 DNA remains: 45 bases, in frame from the first base. The CDR3, completed at both ends by the reference TRBV5-1 and TRBJ2-1 genes, gives the full variable domain KAGVTQTPRYLIKTRGQQVTLSCSPISGHRSVSWYQQTPGQGLQFLFEYFSETQRNKGNFPGRFSGRQFSNSRSEMNVSTLELGDSALYLCASSLGVSSGNEQFFGPGTRLTVL.